These 28 T cell receptor beta chains originate from one sample sequenced in a study of shared clonotypes between healthy human individuals. Sequencing used immunoSEQ multiplex PCR; TCRdb keeps in-frame clones, though not all of them. The repertoire consists of around 1.5 million clones, with 95% to 99% occurring once and the leading ten covering approximately 0.44%. Sequencing input: naive CD4+ T cells sorted from blood. Regarding subset: CD45RA+ positively selected. Receptor source: a man aged 25-40 years in good health.

J is TRBJ2-5 and V is TRBV9, with D perhaps matching TRBD2 (5 bases). The V gene lost 3 bases and the J gene lost 5 bases, with 29 bases spanning the gap. Germline V gives CDR1 SGDLS, CDR2 YYNGEE. The CDR3 has 19 amino acids. The DNA for the CDR3 is TGTGCCAGCAGCGACTGTGGCAAGACGGGATCCACCGCGTTGGAGACCCAGTACTTC. Translated, it gives CASSDCGKTGSTALETQYF. Complete variable domain (other parts from reference TRBV9 and TRBJ2-5): DSGVTQTPKHLITATGQRVTLRCSPRSGDLSVYWYQQSLDQGLQFLIQYYNGEERAKGNILERFSAQQFPDLHSELNLSSLELGDSALYFCASSDCGKTGSTALETQYFGPGTRLLVL.

The chain has TRBV5-4 and TRBJ2-7; TRBD1 matches 8 bases. The CDR3 is 16 residues long. V shed 0 bases, J shed 6 bases, and the junction held 11 bases outside the gene matches. Germline V lookup: CDR1 SGHNT, CDR2 YYREEE (reference sequence). The DNA of the CDR3 is TGTGCCAGCAGCTTGGCCGCGGGACAGGTCGGAGTCGAGCAGTACTTC. Translated, it gives CASSLAAGQVGVEQYF. The variable domain in full, completed from reference TRBV5-4 and TRBJ2-7, reads ETGVTQSPTHLIKTRGQQVTLRCSSQSGHNTVSWYQQALGQGPQFIFQYYREEENGRGNFPPRFSGLQFPNYSSELNVNALELDDSALYLCASSLAAGQVGVEQYFGPGTRLTVT.

This sequence joins TRBV15 and TRBJ2-7; 8 bases are a match to TRBD2. CDR1 LNHNV and CDR2 YYDKDF come from the germline V gene (reference sequence). Trimming at V came to 0 bases and at J to 4 bases, leaving 5 bases not matched to a gene. The CDR3 has 15 residues. CDR3 coding DNA: TGTGCCACCAGCAGAGACCCGGGGGGGGCTTACGAGCAGTACTTC. Its translation is CATSRDPGGAYEQYF.

V gene TRBV6-5 combines with J gene TRBJ1-5; 9 nucleotides match TRBD1. The germline CDR1 and CDR2 sequences are MNHEY and SVGAGI. The CDR3 length is 15 residues. With V trimmed by 6 bases and J by 0 bases, 3 bases remained unmatched. The CDR3 bases are TGTGCCAGCAGGAGGACAGGGGATAGCAATCAGCCCCAGCATTTT. Protein sequence: CASRRTGDSNQPQHF.

The chain is built from TRBV11-2 and TRBJ2-7; the match to TRBD1 covers 8 bases. The CDR3 consists of 15 residues. J was trimmed by 2 bases and V by 2 bases; bases with no gene match: 5. Germline V gene data show CDR1 as SGHAT and CDR2 as FQNNGV. The chain's CDR3 is CASSLSGGAAYEQYF. CDR3 sequence (DNA): TGTGCCAGCAGCTTATCAGGGGGCGCAGCCTACGAGCAGTACTTC.

A remark on this clone: The identical CDR3 is also encoded by other nucleotide sequences in the sample. The gene calls are TRBV19 and TRBJ2-5; D is uncertain. Trimming shortened V by 5 bases and J by 4 bases, and 5 bases separated the two germline ends. This CDR3 is built from 11 residues. Germline V lookup: CDR1 LNHDA, CDR2 SQIVND (reference sequence). CDR3 bases: TGTGCCAGTAGTGTTGGAGAGACCCAGTACTTC. It is translated as CASSVGETQYF.

The chain employs TRBV2 and TRBJ1-2, with 9 bases lining up with TRBD1. The trim removed 2 bases at V and 4 bases at J, leaving 5 bases unmatched. This CDR3 region has 15 residues. Germline loops: CDR1 SNHLY, CDR2 FYNNEI. CDR3 sequence reads: CASSEPPGQGYGYTF. CDR3 sequence (DNA): TGTGCCAGCAGTGAACCGCCGGGACAGGGCTATGGCTACACCTTC.

The count of this clone is one. The J gene is TRBJ2-2, the V gene TRBV15; D may be TRBD2 (5 bases). This CDR3 is 17 amino acids long. The V end lost 3 bases, the J end lost 1 base, and 15 bases lay between the germline ends. The V gene's germline CDR1 is LNHNV and CDR2 YYDKDF (reference sequence). The CDR3 is CATSRTTGSLNTGELFF. The CDR3 nucleotides are TGTGCCACCAGCAGGACTACCGGGTCCTTGAACACCGGGGAGCTGTTTTTT.

To note about this clone: The identical CDR3 is also encoded by other nucleotide sequences in the sample. V is TRBV5-1 and J is TRBJ1-4; the D gene is possibly TRBD1 (5 bases). Deletions cut 4 bases from V and 8 bases from J, with 12 bases between. The CDR3 contains 13 residues. In germline, CDR1 is SGHRS, CDR2 YFSETQ. Here the CDR3 reads CASSGSGLEKLFF. CDR3 DNA sequence: TGCGCCAGCAGCGGCTCGGGACTCGAAAAACTGTTTTTT.

Details on this clone: This sample includes further DNA sequences coding for the same CDR3. The V call is TRBV11-2, the J call TRBJ2-3; D remains ambiguous. Looked up from germline, CDR1 is SGHAT and CDR2 is FQNNGV. V was pared by 3 bases and J by 3 bases, with 4 bases between. The CDR3 runs to 12 residues. CDR3 DNA: TGTGCCAGCAGCTTCGGTACAGATACGCAGTATTTT. This gives the protein CASSFGTDTQYF.

Worth noting for this clone: The sample contains more than one DNA sequence encoding this CDR3. V usage is TRBV30 and J usage is TRBJ1-2; D remains unclear. The CDR3 spans 13 residues. Germline V gene sequence: CDR1 GTSNPN, CDR2 SVGIG (reference sequence). Trimming pared 3 bases from V and 1 base from J, leaving 9 bases between. CDR3 amino acids: CAWSGGVNYGYTF. In DNA, the CDR3 is TGTGCCTGGAGCGGAGGTGTTAACTATGGCTACACCTTC.

The chain uses TRBV9 and TRBJ2-7; D might be TRBD1 or TRBD2, each matching 5 bases. Germline V gene lookup returns CDR1 SGDLS and CDR2 YYNGEE. V lost 7 bases and J lost 2, with 13 bases in between. The length of the CDR3 is 13 residues. In DNA, the CDR3 is TGTGCCAGCGCCCCGGGGCTTACCTACGAGCAGTACTTC. The encoded protein is CASAPGLTYEQYF.

This clone was seen only once. The rearrangement joins TRBV18 to TRBJ1-5, with a tentative D call TRBD1 (6 bases). CDR1 and CDR2 from the germline V gene are KGHSH and LQKENI. This CDR3 has 12 residues. Trimming removed 5 bases at V and 7 bases at J, with 9 bases between. CDR3 bases: TGTGCCAGCTCAAACAGGGCCCAGCCCCAGCATTTT. The encoded protein is CASSNRAQPQHF.

The rearrangement links TRBV13 to TRBJ2-7; 14 nucleotides align to TRBD2. CDR3 length: 18 residues. Trimming took 1 base from V and 6 from J; bases not matched to a gene: 11. The germline V gene has CDR1 PRHDT and CDR2 FYEKMQ (reference sequence). This chain's CDR3 is CASSLEGLAGEGGGEQYF. In DNA form, the CDR3 reads TGTGCCAGCAGCTTAGAGGGACTAGCGGGAGAAGGGGGTGGCGAGCAGTACTTC.

V is TRBV18 and J is TRBJ2-3, with D uncertain. Deletions cut 1 base from V and 0 bases from J, with 14 bases between. CDR3 length: 17 residues. Germline V CDR1 and CDR2: KGHSH, LQKENI. The CDR3 region is CASSPRTVGISTDTQYF. Here the CDR3 DNA reads TGTGCCAGCTCACCACGGACCGTGGGAATTAGCACAGATACGCAGTATTTT.

The rearrangement uses TRBV18 and TRBJ2-3; D is unresolved. CDR1 is KGHSH and CDR2 is LQKENI in the germline V gene. This CDR3 spans 17 amino acids. The V end was cut by 0 bases, the J end by 1 base, with 14 bases between. This CDR3 is CASSPPSQARGTDTQYF. The CDR3 region has the DNA TGTGCCAGCTCACCACCGTCGCAGGCTAGGGGCACAGATACGCAGTATTTT.

J is TRBJ2-3 and V is TRBV9; no definite D call. The CDR3 runs 15 residues. V dropped 1 base and J dropped 2 bases, with 11 bases sitting between them. Germline V gives CDR1 SGDLS, CDR2 YYNGEE. The CDR3 loop reads CASSVIGETTDTQYF. DNA for the CDR3: TGTGCCAGCAGCGTAATTGGGGAAACCACAGATACGCAGTATTTT.

The chain recombines TRBV28 with TRBJ2-5; D uncertain. This CDR3 comprises 15 residues. Trimming left V 2 bases short and J 2 bases short, with 12 bases between. Germline-derived CDR1 and CDR2 are MDHEN and SYDVKM. This CDR3 is CASSLNPGPQETQYF. CDR3 nucleotides: TGTGCCAGCAGTTTAAATCCAGGACCACAAGAGACCCAGTACTTC. The variable domain in full, with the rest retrieved from reference TRBV28 and TRBJ2-5, is DVKVTQSSRYLVKRTGEKVFLECVQDMDHENMFWYRQDPGLGLRLIYFSYDVKMKEKGDIPEGYSVSREKKERFSLILESASTNQTSMYLCASSLNPGPQETQYFGPGTRLLVL.

Concerning this clone: This sample includes further DNA sequences coding for the same CDR3. This chain links TRBV19 with TRBJ2-5; 8 bases agree with TRBD1. The germline gives CDR1 LNHDA, CDR2 SQIVND (reference sequence). Trimming took 6 bases from V and 5 from J; bases not matched to a gene: 5. The CDR3 sequence is 13 residues long. The CDR3 coding sequence is TGTGCCAGTAGCGACAGGGGCAGGGAGACCCAGTACTTC. Translated: CASSDRGRETQYF.

The V and J genes are TRBV28 and TRBJ1-2, with TRBD1 matching 7 bases. The CDR3 contains 15 residues. CDR1 is MDHEN and CDR2 is SYDVKM in the germline V gene. The junction had 15 bases not matched to a gene; V was cut back by 9 bases and J by 5 bases. The CDR3 DNA is TGTGCCAGTTACGACAGGGCTACACTTGGATATGGCTACACCTTC. Amino acid sequence: CASYDRATLGYGYTF.

The chain has TRBV14 and TRBJ2-7; TRBD1 is a possible D gene (6 bases). With 3 bases removed from V and 4 bases from J, the gap between germline ends came to 10 bases. Germline V lookup: CDR1 SGHDN, CDR2 FVKESK. The CDR3 length is 13 residues. For the CDR3, the DNA is TGTGCCAGCAGCCATACAGGGACGTACGAGCAGTACTTC. This gives the protein CASSHTGTYEQYF. Drawing the rest from reference TRBV14 and TRBJ2-7, the complete variable domain is EAGVTQFPSHSVIEKGQTVTLRCDPISGHDNLYWYRRVMGKEIKFLLHFVKESKQDESGMPNNRFLAERTGGTYSTLKVQPAELEDSGVYFCASSHTGTYEQYFGPGTRLTVT.

This chain's CDR3 is CASSLRQGTNTEAFF. CDR3 coding DNA: TGCGCCAGCAGCCTCAGACAGGGTACGAACACTGAAGCTTTCTTT. The chain combines TRBV5-1 with TRBJ1-1; 7 bases map to TRBD1. Germline trimming cut 4 bases from V and 1 base from J; bases unmatched to any gene: 7. The CDR3 runs to 15 residues. CDR1 SGHRS and CDR2 YFSETQ come from the germline V gene.

Notes on this clone: Within the sample, other DNA sequences also encode this same CDR3. CDR3 sequence reads: CASSLLGGEQFF. The CDR3 DNA is TGTGCCAGCAGTTTACTAGGGGGAGAGCAGTTCTTC. The chain uses TRBV28 and TRBJ2-1; weak D call: TRBD1 (6 bases). CDR1 is MDHEN, CDR2 SYDVKM, per germline. V was shortened by 2 bases and J by 10 bases, with 9 bases between the two germline ends. The CDR3 loop spans 12 amino acids.

The V gene is TRBV7-3, the J gene TRBJ2-1; no clear D gene. This CDR3 is 13 amino acids long. V lost 5 bases to trimming and J lost 10 bases, with 15 bases between them. The germline V gene encodes CDR1 SGHTA and CDR2 FQGTGA. The CDR3 DNA sequence: TGTGCCAGCAGCCCTGGGAATCCGTCCGAGCAGTTCTTC. Translating gives CASSPGNPSEQFF.

This chain joins TRBV5-6 and TRBJ2-2; D remains ambiguous. The length of the CDR3 is 14 residues. Germline values: CDR1 SGHDT, CDR2 YYEEEE. V dropped 0 bases and J dropped 8 bases, with 11 bases sitting between them. The CDR3 sequence: CASSLADTPGELFF. DNA for the CDR3: TGTGCCAGCAGCTTGGCTGATACACCGGGGGAGCTGTTTTTT. Full variable domain (rest looked up from reference TRBV5-6 and TRBJ2-2): DAGVTQSPTHLIKTRGQQVTLRCSPKSGHDTVSWYQQALGQGPQFIFQYYEEEERQRGNFPDRFSGHQFPNYSSELNVNALLLGDSALYLCASSLADTPGELFFGEGSRLTVL.

The table lists this clone with a count of one. The CDR3 sequence is CAWSVSGRNTDTQYF. In DNA form, the CDR3 reads TGTGCCTGGAGTGTTTCTGGGAGGAACACAGATACGCAGTATTTT. The rearrangement uses TRBV30 and TRBJ2-3, with D possibly being TRBD2 (6 bases). This CDR3 comprises 15 residues. Germline lookup yields CDR1 GTSNPN and CDR2 SVGIG (reference sequence). Trimming pared 0 bases from V and 2 bases from J, leaving 12 bases between.

V is TRBV2 and J is TRBJ2-1, with 15 bases that match TRBD2. Germline CDR1 is SNHLY and CDR2 is FYNNEI. The CDR3 is 16 amino acids. Losses at the gene ends were 6 bases for V and 1 base for J; bases not matched to a gene: 1. The CDR3 DNA sequence: TGTGCCAGCAGGGGACTAGCGGGAGGTTCCTACAATGAGCAGTTCTTC. As protein: CASRGLAGGSYNEQFF. The full variable domain, its missing parts supplied by reference TRBV2 and TRBJ2-1, is EPEVTQTPSHQVTQMGQEVILRCVPISNHLYFYWYRQILGQKVEFLVSFYNNEISEKSEIFDDQFSVERPDGSNFTLKIRSTKLEDSAMYFCASRGLAGGSYNEQFFGPGTRLTVL.

The J gene is TRBJ1-1, the V gene TRBV12-5, with D uncertain. Germline V lookup: CDR1 LGHNT, CDR2 FRNRAP. The V end lost 4 bases, the J end lost 7 bases, and 10 bases lay between the germline ends. This CDR3 is 12 amino acids long. CDR3 amino acids: CASGSGRNEAFF. The CDR3 DNA is TGTGCTAGTGGTTCCGGACGTAATGAAGCTTTCTTT.